This T cell receptor (beta chain) was found in a study of OX40 agonist ivuxolimab in advanced cancers. Repertoires were generated with immunoSEQ multiplex PCR, while TCRdb's copy carries only in-frame clones and drops some. The sample has about 99,000 clones; roughly 95% are singletons. The CDR3 is 13 residues long. The germline gives CDR1 MDHEN, CDR2 SYDVKM. Trimming cost V 6 bases and J 5 bases; bases outside gene matches: 6. The sample in question was CD4+ or CD8+ T cells sorted from blood, obtained in a trial of the OX40 agonist ivuxolimab. The receptor was isolated from an adult with an advanced solid tumor such as melanoma, head and neck, liver or kidney cancer. The genes are TRBV28 and TRBJ2-5; 7 nucleotides agree with TRBD1. The CDR3 protein is CASSYTGVETQYF. In DNA form, the CDR3 reads TGTGCCAGCAGCTATACAGGGGTTGAGACCCAGTACTTC.